Sequencing of this TCR beta chain was carried out in a study of PD-1 blockade in classical Hodgkin lymphoma. The CDR3 spans 12 residues. Per the germline V gene, CDR1 is MNHEY and CDR2 is SMNVEV (reference sequence). The V end was cut by 8 bases, the J end by 8 bases, with 15 bases between. Data came from immunoSEQ multiplex PCR; TCRdb stores just in-frame clones and leaves some out. The sample carries over 85,000 clones, about nine tenths recorded once. The time point was: cycle 4 day 1 (C4D1), after five to seven weeks of nivolumab. Each patient's relapse followed autologous stem cell transplantation, and brentuximab vedotin exposure varied.

This clonotype originated in a human donor with classical Hodgkin lymphoma. This rearrangement joins TRBV27 to TRBJ1-2, with D possibly matching TRBD1 (5 bases). Sequenced here: peripheral blood mononuclear cells (PBMCs), sampled before the fourth cycle of nivolumab. DNA for the CDR3: TGTGCCAGCGGTTCAGGGTGGTACGGCTACACCTTC. The encoded protein is CASGSGWYGYTF.